The present T cell receptor (beta chain) was sequenced within a study of T cell clones after liver transplantation. Clones were sequenced by immunoSEQ multiplex PCR, and TCRdb holds only the in-frame ones, with some missing. The table lists 45,000 or so clones, around 83% of them singletons. The CDR3 runs 14 residues. Germline CDR1 SGHRS, CDR2 YFSETQ. V was clipped by 0 bases and J by 8 bases, with 12 bases between them. The starting material was CD4+ T cells from blood, obtained 24 months after liver transplant. The chain joins TRBV5-1 to TRBJ2-1; D unclear. This receptor was obtained from a human patient who received a liver transplant. Some T cells here may be from the graft donor. The CDR3, as DNA: TGCGCCAGCAGCTTGGGGGCCGAAGGGCATGAGCAGTTCTTC. Protein sequence: CASSLGAEGHEQFF.